This TCR beta chain was captured by sequencing in a study of shared T cell receptors in the human thymus. The CDR3 runs 19 residues. Sequencing was performed with immunoSEQ multiplex PCR; in TCRdb, only in-frame clones are kept and a portion is missing. The sample holds some 700,000 clones, roughly 90% seen once. This sample was shared with a second study, whose subject was human thymus T cells. As reported in that work: In corrective heart surgery, resections were taken, and these provided the thymus tissue. An apparent bias in V and J gene usage was seen in thymic and blood repertoires. Related research found strongly overlapping thymic repertoires in unrelated individuals.

The clonotype originates from a boy younger than two with a congenital heart defect. Sequencing was performed on thymocytes. The gene calls are TRBV21-1 and TRBJ2-7; whether TRBD1, the table's D call, matches the DNA was not checked. TRBV21-1 is tagged as a pseudogene. CDR3 in DNA: TGTGCCAGCAGCACCAAAGCAGGAGGGGGGGGACAGGGGTGGAACGAGCAGTACTTC. Translated, it gives CASSTKAGGGGQGWNEQYF.